The 23 T cell receptor beta chains given below trace back to one sample, sequenced in a study of prognosis after radiotherapy for stage I lung cancer. With two-round multiplex PCR, TCR beta CDR3 sequences were amplified from genomic DNA. Individual primers that were specific to each TRBV and TRBJ gene served in first-round PCR. TCRdb analysed the multiplex PCR reads with MiXCR anew, one entry per CDR3 protein. The profile shows about 31,000 distinct CDR3 sequences, 35% to 45% of them singletons. The sequenced sample was PBMCs, obtained before or after stereotactic body radiation therapy (not recorded which). These TCRs come from a donor aged 50 or older with non-small cell lung cancer.

This clonotype was seen many times. The rearrangement links TRBV4-1 to TRBJ2-2, with 11 bases identical to TRBD2. The CDR3 spans 17 residues. V trimming: 0 bases; J trimming: 4 bases; junction bases outside the gene matches: 4. Germline values: CDR1 MGHRA, CDR2 YSYEKL. The CDR3, as DNA: TGCGCCAGCAGCCAAGAGGGTCTAGCGGGAGGCACCGGGGAGCTGTTTTTT. This gives the protein CASSQEGLAGGTGELFF.

Points on this clonotype: A much bigger clone sits one base away, suggesting this may be a read error. This chain links TRBV4-1 with TRBJ2-3; 9 bases are shared with TRBD2. The junction had 14 bases not matched to a gene; V was cut back by 0 bases and J by 4 bases. The V gene's germline CDR1 is MGHRA and CDR2 YSYEKL. This CDR3 region has 19 residues. This chain's CDR3 is CASSQEGVGLALSADTQYF. The CDR3 DNA reads TGCGCCAGCAGCCAAGAAGGAGTTGGACTAGCGCTGAGCGCAGATACGCAGTATTTT.

This clonotype was seen at least ten times. This rearrangement joins TRBV28 to TRBJ2-5; D unresolved. The CDR3 runs 11 residues. V dropped 8 bases and J dropped 5 bases, with 9 bases sitting between them. In germline, CDR1 is MDHEN, CDR2 SYDVKM. The CDR3 nucleotides read TGTGCCAGCTCCACCCGGGAGACCCAGTACTTC. Protein sequence: CASSTRETQYF.

This clonotype was recorded at least ten times. The CDR3 DNA reads TGTGCCAGCTCACCAGGAGTGGAGAGGGAGACCCAGTACTTC. Residues: CASSPGVERETQYF. The V gene is TRBV18, the J gene TRBJ2-5; D not certain. Germline CDR1 KGHSH, CDR2 LQKENI. This CDR3 spans 14 amino acids. V lost 2 bases to trimming and J lost 5 bases, with 12 bases between them.

This clonotype was counted ten times or more. Here the CDR3 reads CSGKTGISTDTQYF. The CDR3 nucleotides read TGCAGCGGAAAGACGGGGATAAGCACAGATACGCAGTATTTT. The J gene is TRBJ2-3, the V gene TRBV29-1; TRBD2 is a possible D gene (5 bases). Trimming took off 7 bases at V and 0 bases at J, with 14 bases between the two ends. The CDR3 spans 14 residues. Germline CDR1 and CDR2: SQVTM and ANQGSEA.

This clonotype has ten or more counts. Its ends do not fully match the called genes, so a read error is possible. The chain uses TRBV5-1 and TRBJ2-7; D tentatively fits TRBD1 or TRBD2 (6 bases each). Germline CDR1 and CDR2: SGHRS and YFSETQ. This CDR3 comprises 15 residues. CDR3 sequence (DNA): TGCGCCAGTAGCTTGCCCGGAGGGGGAAGTGGGGAGCAGTACTTC. This translates into CASSLPGGGSGEQYF.

The chain recombines TRBV2 with TRBJ1-6; D unresolved. V gave up 10 bases and J gave up 8 bases, with 12 bases separating them. Germline V gives CDR1 SNHLY, CDR2 FYNNEI. This CDR3 contains 12 residues. The CDR3 sequence: CAIRPSDSPLHF. As DNA, the CDR3 is TGTGCCATCAGGCCATCGGATTCACCCCTCCACTTT.

This clonotype is categorized as medium-sized. The chain is built from TRBV10-3 and TRBJ2-1; 7 nucleotides line up with TRBD2. CDR1 is ENHRY, CDR2 SYGVKD, per germline. CDR3 length: 13 residues. J lost 10 bases, V lost 2 bases, and 5 bases had no gene match. CDR3 DNA sequence: TGTGCCATCAGTGAGGCTAGCGGATACGAGCAGTTCTTC. Amino acid sequence: CAISEASGYEQFF.

This clonotype came up once. It is likely a read error: a sequence one base away is far more abundant. The chain is built from TRBV27 and TRBJ2-2; D is perhaps TRBD1 (6 bases). This CDR3 spans 16 amino acids. Germline V CDR1 and CDR2: MNHEY, SMNVEV (reference sequence). Trimming removed 3 bases from V and 10 bases from J, with 21 bases in between. CDR3 region: CASSFGTFASSEELFF. The CDR3 DNA follows: TGTGCCAGCAGTTTTGGGACATTCGCCTCTTCGGAGGAGCTGTTTTTT.

This chain uses TRBV5-1 with TRBJ2-2; 10 nucleotides match TRBD2. The germline V gene encodes CDR1 SGHRS and CDR2 YFSETQ. The ends lost 2 bases at V and 3 bases at J; junction bases unmatched: 4. This CDR3 has 16 residues. This chain's CDR3 is CASSFASGSDTGELFF. The CDR3 bases are TGCGCCAGCAGCTTCGCTAGCGGGAGTGACACCGGGGAGCTGTTTTTT.

The chain is built from TRBV7-9 and TRBJ1-3, with a possible D match to TRBD1 (5 bases). The V gene lost 5 bases and the J gene lost 4 bases, with 12 bases spanning the gap. Germline V gene sequence: CDR1 SEHNR, CDR2 FQNEAQ (reference sequence). The CDR3 is 14 residues long. The DNA of the CDR3 is TGTGCCAGCAGCCCCAGGGTAGGGGGAAACACCATATATTTT. It translates to CASSPRVGGNTIYF.

The J gene is TRBJ2-2, the V gene TRBV12-3 or TRBV12-4, with D uncertain. This CDR3 region has 14 residues. Deletions cut 7 bases from V and 0 bases from J, with 9 bases between. The CDR3 DNA reads TGTGCCAGCAAGCGAGAAGCGAACACCGGGGAGCTGTTTTTT. This gives the protein CASKREANTGELFF.

The CDR3 DNA reads as TGCGCCAGCAGCAGGGACAGCACAAGGTCCTATGGCTACACCTTC. As protein: CASSRDSTRSYGYTF. This chain connects TRBV5-1 to TRBJ1-2; 7 nucleotides align to TRBD1. Germline V CDR1 and CDR2: SGHRS, YFSETQ. Trimming cost V 4 bases and J 4 bases; bases outside gene matches: 10. This CDR3 spans 15 amino acids.

This clonotype was detected ten times or more. V gene TRBV19 combines with J gene TRBJ2-6; D is possibly TRBD1 (5 bases). The germline V gene has CDR1 LNHDA and CDR2 SQIVND (reference sequence). The V gene lost 5 bases and the J gene lost 3 bases, with 14 bases spanning the gap. CDR3 length: 16 residues. The CDR3 loop is CASSSNQGFGANVLTF. CDR3 nucleotides: TGTGCCAGTAGTTCGAATCAGGGATTTGGGGCCAACGTCCTGACTTTC.

The rearrangement links TRBV20-1 to TRBJ2-7; D unclear. The CDR3 covers 10 residues. The ends were cut back, 3 bases at V and 13 bases at J, with 13 bases in the middle. Germline V CDR1 and CDR2: DFQATT, SNEGSKA (reference sequence). The DNA of the CDR3 is TGCAGTGCTAGCCGGCACGATCATTACTTC. It codes for CSASRHDHYF.

This clonotype was found once. The chain uses TRBV7-3 and TRBJ2-3; TRBD2 might be the D (6 bases). V was trimmed by 2 bases and J by 2 bases, leaving 11 bases between them. Per the germline V gene, CDR1 is SGHTA and CDR2 is FQGTGA. This CDR3 contains 15 residues. The CDR3 sequence: CASSLAGSTTDTQYF. The CDR3 DNA follows: TGTGCCAGCAGCTTAGCCGGGAGCACCACAGATACGCAGTATTTT.

About this clonotype: With only one base between it and a far larger clone, this is likely a read error. The chain combines TRBV6-4 with TRBJ1-2, with D tentatively TRBD1 (5 bases). Germline V gene sequence: CDR1 MRHNA, CDR2 SNTAGT. The CDR3 has 11 residues. CDR3 in amino acids: CASRDGGGYNF. CDR3 DNA sequence: TGTGCCAGCAGGGACGGGGGTGGCTACAACTTC.

This clonotype has a count of ten or more. The chain recombines TRBV28 with TRBJ2-3; D is unclear. V was cut by 5 bases and J by 7 bases, with 22 bases left in between. The germline V gene encodes CDR1 MDHEN and CDR2 SYDVKM. This CDR3 contains 16 residues. DNA for the CDR3: TGTGCCAGCAGTCCCAGCCGAAGGCCCGTATGGAATACGCAGTATTTT. Translation gives CASSPSRRPVWNTQYF. The full variable domain, its missing parts supplied by reference TRBV28 and TRBJ2-3, is DVKVTQSSRYLVKRTGEKVFLECVQDMDHENMFWYRQDPGLGLRLIYFSYDVKMKEKGDIPEGYSVSREKKERFSLILESASTNQTSMYLCASSPSRRPVWNTQYFGPGTRLTVL.

This clonotype was found many times. A read error may be the cause here, since a much bigger clone is one base away. The V call is TRBV25-1, the J call TRBJ1-2, with D perhaps matching TRBD1 (5 bases). V was clipped by 0 bases and J by 6 bases, with 11 bases between them. Per germline, CDR1 MGHDK and CDR2 SYGVNS. The CDR3 sequence is 14 residues long. The CDR3 nucleotides are TGTGCCAGCAGTGAATACCAGCAGGGACATGGCTACACCTTC. It translates to CASSEYQQGHGYTF.

Points on this clonotype: This could be a read error, since a much larger clone is one nucleotide away. The V and J genes are TRBV6-5 and TRBJ2-4, with D perhaps assigned TRBD1 or TRBD2 (6 bases each). The CDR3 is 17 amino acids. Per the germline V gene, CDR1 is MNHEY and CDR2 is SVGAGI. As DNA, the CDR3 is TGTGCCAGCAGTTATTATCTGGGACAACTAGCCAAAAACATTCATTACTTC. The encoded protein is CASSYYLGQLAKNIHYF.

This clonotype was found once. A single base is all that separates this from a far larger clone, so a read error is likely. J is TRBJ1-3 and V is TRBV6-6, with 7 nucleotides matching TRBD1. This CDR3 has 19 residues. Per germline, CDR1 MNHNY and CDR2 SVGAGI (reference sequence). V was pared by 0 bases and J by 5 bases, with 16 bases of the junction left unmatched. The chain's CDR3 is CASSYSVFRTGEDRNTIYF. The CDR3 coding sequence is TGTGCCAGCAGTTACTCAGTGTTCCGGACAGGAGAAGATCGAAACACCATATATTTT.

This clonotype was counted between two and nine times. The chain recombines TRBV30 with TRBJ1-2, with D perhaps matching TRBD1 (6 bases). The CDR3 extends over 12 amino acids. Germline CDR1 reads GTSNPN; CDR2 reads SVGIG (reference sequence). Trimming stripped 4 bases from V and 5 bases from J, with 11 bases between. The CDR3 bases are TGTGCCTGGATGAGGGGGGGGTATGGCTACACCTTC. Its protein product is CAWMRGGYGYTF. Based on the CDR3 plus reference TRBV30 and TRBJ1-2, the full variable domain is SQTIHQWPATLVQPVGSPLSLECTVEGTSNPNLYWYRQAAGRGLQLLFYSVGIGQISSEVPQNLSASRPQDRQFILSSKKLLLSDSGFYLCAWMRGGYGYTFGSGTRLTVV.

Remarks on this clonotype: A read error may explain this, as a much larger clone is one base away. J is TRBJ2-7 and V is TRBV14; possibly TRBD1 or TRBD2 for D (5 bases each). The length of the CDR3 is 17 residues. Germline lookup yields CDR1 SGHDN and CDR2 FVKESK. V was pared by 3 bases and J by 0 bases, with 18 bases between. The CDR3 reads CASSHNSWGPASYEQYF. The DNA for the CDR3 is TGTGCCAGCAGCCACAATTCGTGGGGACCGGCCTCCTACGAGCAGTACTTC.